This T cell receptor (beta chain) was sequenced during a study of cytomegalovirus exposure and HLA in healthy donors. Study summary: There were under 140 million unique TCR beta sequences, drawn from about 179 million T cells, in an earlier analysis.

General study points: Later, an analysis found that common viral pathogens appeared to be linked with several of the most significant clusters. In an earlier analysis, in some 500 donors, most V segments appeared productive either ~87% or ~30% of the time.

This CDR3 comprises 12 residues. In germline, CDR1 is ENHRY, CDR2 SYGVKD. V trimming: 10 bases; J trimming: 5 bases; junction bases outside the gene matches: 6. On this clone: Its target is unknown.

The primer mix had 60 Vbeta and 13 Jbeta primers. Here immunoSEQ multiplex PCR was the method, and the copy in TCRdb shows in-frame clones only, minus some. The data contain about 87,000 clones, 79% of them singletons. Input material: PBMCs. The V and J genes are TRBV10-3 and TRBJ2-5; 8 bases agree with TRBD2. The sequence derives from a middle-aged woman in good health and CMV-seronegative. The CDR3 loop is CATAGGGETQYF. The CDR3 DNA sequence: TGTGCCACCGCGGGGGGCGGGGAGACCCAGTACTTC.